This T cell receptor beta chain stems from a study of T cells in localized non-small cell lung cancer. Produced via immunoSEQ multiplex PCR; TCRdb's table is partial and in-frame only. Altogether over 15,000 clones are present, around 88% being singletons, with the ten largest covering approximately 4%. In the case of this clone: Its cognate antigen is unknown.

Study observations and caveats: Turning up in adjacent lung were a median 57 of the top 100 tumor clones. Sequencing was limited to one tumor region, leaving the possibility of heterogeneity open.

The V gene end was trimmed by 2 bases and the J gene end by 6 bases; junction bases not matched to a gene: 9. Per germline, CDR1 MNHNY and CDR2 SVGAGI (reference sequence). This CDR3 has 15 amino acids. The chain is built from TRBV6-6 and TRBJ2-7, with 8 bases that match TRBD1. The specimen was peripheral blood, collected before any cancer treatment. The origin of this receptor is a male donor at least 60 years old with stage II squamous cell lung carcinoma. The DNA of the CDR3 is TGTGCCAGCAGTTACACGCAGGGGGCAAGGGCCGAGCAGTACTTC. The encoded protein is CASSYTQGARAEQYF.